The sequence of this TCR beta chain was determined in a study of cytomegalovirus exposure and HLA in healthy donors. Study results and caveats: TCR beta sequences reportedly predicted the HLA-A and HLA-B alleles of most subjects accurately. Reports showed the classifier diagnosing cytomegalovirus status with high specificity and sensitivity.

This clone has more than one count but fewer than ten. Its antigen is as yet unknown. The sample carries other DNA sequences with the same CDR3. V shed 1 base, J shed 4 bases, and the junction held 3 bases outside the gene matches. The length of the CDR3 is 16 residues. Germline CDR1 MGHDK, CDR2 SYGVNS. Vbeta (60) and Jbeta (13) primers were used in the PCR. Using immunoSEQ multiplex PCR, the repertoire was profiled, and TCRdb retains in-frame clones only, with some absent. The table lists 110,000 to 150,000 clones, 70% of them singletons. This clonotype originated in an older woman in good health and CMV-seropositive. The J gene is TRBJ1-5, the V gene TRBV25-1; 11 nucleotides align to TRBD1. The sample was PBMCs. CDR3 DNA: TGTGCCAGCAGTGAATCCGGACAGGGGGCTAATCAGCCCCAGCATTTT. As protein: CASSESGQGANQPQHF.